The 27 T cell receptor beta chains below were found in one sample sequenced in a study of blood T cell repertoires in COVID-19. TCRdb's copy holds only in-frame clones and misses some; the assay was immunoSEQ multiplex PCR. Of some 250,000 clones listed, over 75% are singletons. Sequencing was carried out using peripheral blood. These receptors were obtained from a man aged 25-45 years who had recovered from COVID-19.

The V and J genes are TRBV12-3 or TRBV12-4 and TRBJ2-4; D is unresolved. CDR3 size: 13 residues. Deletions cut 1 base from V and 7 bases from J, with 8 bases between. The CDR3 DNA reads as TGTGCCAGCAGTTTAGAGTCGCAGAACATTCAGTACTTC. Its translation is CASSLESQNIQYF.

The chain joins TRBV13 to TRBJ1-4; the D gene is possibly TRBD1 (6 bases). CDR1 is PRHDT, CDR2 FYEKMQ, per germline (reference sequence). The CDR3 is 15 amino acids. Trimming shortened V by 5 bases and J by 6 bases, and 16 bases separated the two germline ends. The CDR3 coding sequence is TGTGCCAGCAGCCTAAGACAGGAGAGAGATGAAAAACTGTTTTTT. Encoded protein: CASSLRQERDEKLFF.

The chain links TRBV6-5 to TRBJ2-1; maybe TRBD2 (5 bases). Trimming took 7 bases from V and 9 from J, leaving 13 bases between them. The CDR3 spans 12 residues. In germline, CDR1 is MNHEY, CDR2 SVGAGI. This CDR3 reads CASNFPRGEQFF. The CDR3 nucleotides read TGTGCCAGCAATTTCCCTCGGGGTGAGCAGTTCTTC.

CDR3: CASSHGTANEKLFF. The CDR3 DNA reads as TGTGCCAGCAGCCACGGGACAGCAAATGAAAAACTGTTTTTT. This chain joins TRBV3-1 (or the pseudogene TRBV3-2) and TRBJ1-4; TRBD1 matches 7 bases. This CDR3 is built from 14 residues. CDR1 is LGHDT and CDR2 is YNNKEL in the germline V gene (reference sequence). The trim removed 3 bases at V and 5 bases at J, leaving 3 bases unmatched.

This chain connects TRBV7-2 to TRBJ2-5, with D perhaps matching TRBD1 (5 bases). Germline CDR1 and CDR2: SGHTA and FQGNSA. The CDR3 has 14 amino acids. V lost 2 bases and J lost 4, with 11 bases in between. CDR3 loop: CASSLFARAETQYF. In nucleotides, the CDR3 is TGTGCCAGCAGCTTATTCGCCAGGGCAGAGACCCAGTACTTC.

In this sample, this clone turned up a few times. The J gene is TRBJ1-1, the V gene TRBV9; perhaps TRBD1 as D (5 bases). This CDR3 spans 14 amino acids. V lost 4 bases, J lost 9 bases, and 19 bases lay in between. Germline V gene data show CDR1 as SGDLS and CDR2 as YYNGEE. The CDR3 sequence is CASSPRTGEHKAFF. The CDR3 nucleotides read TGTGCCAGCAGCCCCCGGACGGGGGAACACAAAGCTTTCTTT.

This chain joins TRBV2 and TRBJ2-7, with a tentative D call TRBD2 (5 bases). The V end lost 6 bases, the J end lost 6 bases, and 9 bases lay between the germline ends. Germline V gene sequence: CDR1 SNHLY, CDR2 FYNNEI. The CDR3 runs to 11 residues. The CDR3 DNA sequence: TGTGCCAGCAGGGTCGCGGGCGAGCAGTACTTC. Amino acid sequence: CASRVAGEQYF.

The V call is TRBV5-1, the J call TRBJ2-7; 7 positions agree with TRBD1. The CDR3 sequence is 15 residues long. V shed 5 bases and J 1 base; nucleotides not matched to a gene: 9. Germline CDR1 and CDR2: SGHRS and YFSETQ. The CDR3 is CASSSGTAESYEQYF. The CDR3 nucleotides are TGCGCCAGCAGTTCTGGGACAGCTGAGTCCTACGAGCAGTACTTC.

The CDR3 DNA sequence: TGTGCCAGTAGTTCACAGGGGGCCATTGGAAACACCATATATTTT. This sequence encodes CASSSQGAIGNTIYF. The chain combines TRBV19 with TRBJ1-3; TRBD1 matches 9 bases. This CDR3 has 15 residues. CDR1 and CDR2 from the germline V gene are LNHDA and SQIVND (reference sequence). J lost 3 bases, V lost 5 bases, and 5 bases had no gene match.

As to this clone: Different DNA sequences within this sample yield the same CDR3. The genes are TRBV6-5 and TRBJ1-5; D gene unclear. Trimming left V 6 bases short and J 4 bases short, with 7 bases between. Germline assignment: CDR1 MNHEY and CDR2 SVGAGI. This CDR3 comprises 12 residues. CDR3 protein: CASRGGNQPQHF. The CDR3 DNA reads TGTGCCAGCAGGGGCGGGAATCAGCCCCAGCATTTT.

CDR3 loop: CASSALAGALWNEQFF. The CDR3 DNA is TGTGCCAGCAGCGCTCTAGCGGGGGCTTTATGGAATGAGCAGTTCTTC. This chain connects TRBV11-2 to TRBJ2-1; 10 bases are shared with TRBD2. Germline V gives CDR1 SGHAT, CDR2 FQNNGV. The junction had 11 bases not matched to a gene; V was cut back by 5 bases and J by 7 bases. The CDR3 spans 16 residues.

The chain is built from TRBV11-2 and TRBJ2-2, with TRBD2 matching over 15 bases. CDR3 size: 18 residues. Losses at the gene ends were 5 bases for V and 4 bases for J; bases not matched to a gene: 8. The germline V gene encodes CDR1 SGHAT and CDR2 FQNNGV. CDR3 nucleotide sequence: TGTGCCAGCAGCCGTGGACTAGCGGGGGGGCTTGTCACCGGGGAGCTGTTTTTT. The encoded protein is CASSRGLAGGLVTGELFF.

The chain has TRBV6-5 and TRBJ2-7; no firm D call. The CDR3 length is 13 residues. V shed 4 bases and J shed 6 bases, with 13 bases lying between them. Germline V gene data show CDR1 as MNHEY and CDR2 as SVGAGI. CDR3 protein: CASSSDPLAEQYF. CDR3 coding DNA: TGTGCCAGCAGTTCCGACCCCTTAGCCGAGCAGTACTTC.

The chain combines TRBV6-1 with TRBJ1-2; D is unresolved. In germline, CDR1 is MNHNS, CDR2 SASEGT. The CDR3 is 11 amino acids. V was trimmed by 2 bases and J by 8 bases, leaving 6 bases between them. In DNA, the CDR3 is TGTGCCAGCAGTGAATCGAGGGGCTACACCTTC. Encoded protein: CASSESRGYTF.

The CDR3 loop reads CASSSAQIKTGRTNTGELFF. The CDR3 DNA reads TGCGCCAGCAGCTCTGCTCAAATTAAAACAGGGCGCACGAACACCGGGGAGCTGTTTTTT. V is TRBV5-1 and J is TRBJ2-2, with TRBD1 as a possible D gene (6 bases). This CDR3 spans 20 amino acids. CDR1 SGHRS and CDR2 YFSETQ come from the germline V gene. The germline V and J ends were trimmed by 3 bases and 0 bases, with 24 bases remaining between them.

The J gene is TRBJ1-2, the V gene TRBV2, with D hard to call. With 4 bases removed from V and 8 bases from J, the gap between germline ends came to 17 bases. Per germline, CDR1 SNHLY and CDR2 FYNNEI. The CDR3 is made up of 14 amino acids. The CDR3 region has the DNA TGTGCCAGCAGTGCCCGCCCCCAGGCGGGGGGCTACACCTTC. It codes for CASSARPQAGGYTF.

The DNA of the CDR3 is TGTGCCAGCGGGACAGAGAACACCGGGGAGCTGTTTTTT. Translated, it gives CASGTENTGELFF. This sequence joins TRBV27 and TRBJ2-2, with 7 bases matching TRBD1. Trimming at V came to 8 bases and at J to 1 base, leaving 1 base not matched to a gene. CDR3 size: 13 residues. Germline V gene lookup returns CDR1 MNHEY and CDR2 SMNVEV (reference sequence).

CDR3 in amino acids: CASSVSYDGELFF. CDR3 DNA sequence: TGTGCCAGCAGCGTTAGCTACGACGGGGAGCTGTTTTTT. This rearrangement joins TRBV6-4 to TRBJ2-2; D is undetermined. V was pared by 6 bases and J by 7 bases, with 12 bases between. Per the germline V gene, CDR1 is MRHNA and CDR2 is SNTAGT. CDR3 size: 13 residues.

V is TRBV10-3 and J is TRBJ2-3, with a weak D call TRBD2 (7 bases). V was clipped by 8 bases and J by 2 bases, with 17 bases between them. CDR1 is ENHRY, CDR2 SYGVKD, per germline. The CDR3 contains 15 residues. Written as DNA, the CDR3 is TGTGCCATCTCCGATACGGGGGGCCCCACAGATACGCAGTATTTT. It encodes CAISDTGGPTDTQYF.

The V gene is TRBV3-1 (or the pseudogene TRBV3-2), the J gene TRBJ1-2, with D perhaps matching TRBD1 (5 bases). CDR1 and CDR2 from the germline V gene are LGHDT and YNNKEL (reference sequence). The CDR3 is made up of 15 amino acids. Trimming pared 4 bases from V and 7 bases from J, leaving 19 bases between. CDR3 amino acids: CASSPYGRDSGGYTF. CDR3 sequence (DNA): TGTGCCAGCAGCCCTTATGGCAGGGACTCTGGTGGCTACACCTTC.

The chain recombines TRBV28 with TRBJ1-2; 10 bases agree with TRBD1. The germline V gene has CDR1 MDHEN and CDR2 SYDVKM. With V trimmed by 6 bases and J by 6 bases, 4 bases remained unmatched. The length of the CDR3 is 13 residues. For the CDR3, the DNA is TGTGCCAGCAGGACAGGGGGCTCACATGGCTACACCTTC. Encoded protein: CASRTGGSHGYTF.

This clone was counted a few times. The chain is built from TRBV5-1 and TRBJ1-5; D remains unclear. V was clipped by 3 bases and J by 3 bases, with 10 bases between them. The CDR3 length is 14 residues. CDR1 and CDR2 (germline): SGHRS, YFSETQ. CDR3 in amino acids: CASSSGGINQPQHF. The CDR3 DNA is TGCGCCAGCAGCTCGGGCGGGATCAATCAGCCCCAGCATTTT.

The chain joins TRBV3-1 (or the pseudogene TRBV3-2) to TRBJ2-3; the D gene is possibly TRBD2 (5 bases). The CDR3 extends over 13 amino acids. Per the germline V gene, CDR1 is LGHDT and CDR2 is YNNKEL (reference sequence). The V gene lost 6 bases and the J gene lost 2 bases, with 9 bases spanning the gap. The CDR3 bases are TGTGCCAGCAGTCGCCGGGACACAGATACGCAGTATTTT. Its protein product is CASSRRDTDTQYF.

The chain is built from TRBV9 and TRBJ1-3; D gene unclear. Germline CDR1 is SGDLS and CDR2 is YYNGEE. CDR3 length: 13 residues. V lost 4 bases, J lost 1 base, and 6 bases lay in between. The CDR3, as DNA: TGTGCCAGCAGCATCGAGTCTGGAAACACCATATATTTT. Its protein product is CASSIESGNTIYF.

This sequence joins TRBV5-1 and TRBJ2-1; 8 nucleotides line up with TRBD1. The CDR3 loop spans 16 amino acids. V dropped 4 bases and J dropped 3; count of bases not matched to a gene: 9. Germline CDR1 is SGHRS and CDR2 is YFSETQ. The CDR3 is CASSLTTGVSYNEQFF. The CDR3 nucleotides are TGCGCCAGCAGCCTCACGACAGGGGTTAGCTACAATGAGCAGTTCTTC.

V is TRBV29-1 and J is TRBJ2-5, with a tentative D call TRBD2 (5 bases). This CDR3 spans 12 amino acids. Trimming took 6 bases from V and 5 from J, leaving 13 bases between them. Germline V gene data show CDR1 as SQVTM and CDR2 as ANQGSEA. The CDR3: CSVERGRETQYF. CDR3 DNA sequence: TGCAGCGTAGAGCGCGGGCGGGAGACCCAGTACTTC.

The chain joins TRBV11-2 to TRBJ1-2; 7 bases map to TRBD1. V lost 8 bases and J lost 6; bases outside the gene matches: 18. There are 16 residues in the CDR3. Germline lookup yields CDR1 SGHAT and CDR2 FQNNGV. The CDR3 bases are TGTGCCAGCGCACCTCTCGACAGGGTCCGTGGGAATGGCTACACCTTC. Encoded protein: CASAPLDRVRGNGYTF.